These 20 T cell receptor beta chains were all obtained from the same sample, sequenced in a study of cytomegalovirus exposure and HLA in healthy donors (dated by TCRdb to about 2017). Library creation used the immunoSEQ multiplex PCR assay. A mixture of 60 forward primers for TCR Vbeta segments and 13 reverse primers for TCR Jbeta segments was used in the multiplex PCR. Entries here come from immuneACCESS through TCRdb and include only in-frame sequences with V and J called. Some clones fail to appear in such tables; in the studies checked, an unresolved V gene covers under half of the shortfall, and the cause of the remainder is unknown. This sample gives around 120,000 clones in total; 65% to 90% of them show up just once. The leading ten clones occupy roughly 2.5% of the sample. Sequencing was carried out using PBMCs. These TCRs come from a man between 45 and 60 years old in good health and CMV-seronegative.

The CDR3 sequence: CASSEWDRGQETQYF. DNA of the CDR3: TGTGCCAGCAGCGAGTGGGACAGGGGTCAAGAGACCCAGTACTTC. The rearrangement uses TRBV9 and TRBJ2-5; TRBD1 matches at 10 bases. The CDR3 consists of 15 residues. Germline lookup yields CDR1 SGDLS and CDR2 YYNGEE. V was pared by 3 bases and J by 2 bases, with 4 bases of the junction left unmatched. The variable domain in full, with the rest retrieved from reference TRBV9 and TRBJ2-5, is DSGVTQTPKHLITATGQRVTLRCSPRSGDLSVYWYQQSLDQGLQFLIQYYNGEERAKGNILERFSAQQFPDLHSELNLSSLELGDSALYFCASSEWDRGQETQYFGPGTRLLVL.

The chain joins TRBV27 to TRBJ2-7; perhaps TRBD1 as D (6 bases). The CDR3 totals 14 residues. V shed 5 bases and J shed 0 bases, with 11 bases lying between them. Germline V gene lookup returns CDR1 MNHEY and CDR2 SMNVEV (reference sequence). The CDR3 DNA reads as TGTGCCAGCAGTCCGGACAGTCTCTCCTACGAGCAGTACTTC. Translating it yields CASSPDSLSYEQYF.

V usage is TRBV18 and J usage is TRBJ2-1; a weak D match, TRBD1 (5 bases). With 1 base removed from V and 0 bases from J, the gap between germline ends came to 10 bases. CDR1 is KGHSH, CDR2 LQKENI, per germline. This CDR3 contains 16 residues. Here the CDR3 reads CASSPLGQGSYNEQFF. DNA of the CDR3: TGTGCCAGCTCACCACTTGGTCAGGGCTCCTACAATGAGCAGTTCTTC. The whole variable domain, filled in from reference TRBV18 and TRBJ2-1, reads NAGVMQNPRHLVRRRGQEARLRCSPMKGHSHVYWYRQLPEEGLKFMVYLQKENIIDESGMPKERFSAEFPKEGPSILRIQQVVRGDSAAYFCASSPLGQGSYNEQFFGPGTRLTVL.

V gene TRBV4-3 combines with J gene TRBJ2-7; D remains unclear. The CDR3 contains 14 residues. Trimming took 3 bases from V and 0 from J, leaving 9 bases between them. Germline lookup yields CDR1 LGHNA and CDR2 YSLEER. CDR3 nucleotides: TGCGCCAGCAGCCAGGTTCGGTACTCCTACGAGCAGTACTTC. Translating gives CASSQVRYSYEQYF.

The chain is built from TRBV5-4 and TRBJ1-1; possible D gene TRBD1, 6 bases. CDR1 and CDR2 (germline): SGHNT, YYREEE (reference sequence). This CDR3 contains 12 residues. Between the trimmed V and J ends, which lost 2 bases and 8 bases, there was a span of 10 bases. In DNA form, the CDR3 reads TGTGCCAGCAGCTTTACAGGGACAGAAGCTTTCTTT. It translates to CASSFTGTEAFF.

V usage is TRBV5-1 and J usage is TRBJ2-3; the D is unclear. In germline, CDR1 is SGHRS, CDR2 YFSETQ. V lost 4 bases, J lost 0 bases, and 12 bases lay in between. CDR3 length: 15 residues. CDR3 in DNA: TGCGCCAGCAGCACCCAAGCGAGTAGCACAGATACGCAGTATTTT. This sequence encodes CASSTQASSTDTQYF.

This chain joins TRBV4-1 and TRBJ1-4, with 7 positions matching TRBD1. After removal of 3 bases from V and 4 bases from J, the junction contained 11 bases not matched to a gene. The CDR3 contains 17 residues. The germline V gene has CDR1 MGHRA and CDR2 YSYEKL. The CDR3 reads CASSHTTPGGSNEKLFF. CDR3 sequence (DNA): TGCGCCAGCAGCCACACTACCCCAGGGGGTAGTAATGAAAAACTGTTTTTT.

This rearrangement joins TRBV6-1 to TRBJ2-1, with D possibly being TRBD2 (6 bases). CDR3 length: 15 amino acids. Trimming stripped 3 bases from V and 7 bases from J, with 16 bases between. Germline lookup yields CDR1 MNHNS and CDR2 SASEGT. Here the CDR3 reads CASSEGLAIGNEQFF. The DNA of the CDR3 is TGTGCCAGCAGTGAGGGGCTAGCGATCGGGAATGAGCAGTTCTTC.

In regard to this clone: The junction shows a germline mismatch at one end, possibly a read error. CDR3 sequence (DNA): TGCGCTAGCAGCTTAAAGGCACCCGAGGGCTATAATTCACCCCTCCACTTT. It encodes CASSLKAPEGYNSPLHF. The chain employs TRBV5-1 and TRBJ1-6; no reliable D call. Germline V lookup: CDR1 SGHRS, CDR2 YFSETQ. This CDR3 has 17 residues.

This chain connects TRBV4-3 to TRBJ2-5; TRBD1 aligns across 8 bases. The J call may be faulty, since TRBJ2-7 better matches the DNA end. The CDR3 totals 15 residues. The germline gives CDR1 LGHNA, CDR2 YSLEER. CDR3 loop: CASSPGAQGAYEQYF. CDR3 nucleotides: TGCGCCAGCAGCCCAGGGGCACAGGGGGCCTACGAGCAGTACTTC.

The chain carries TRBV6-5 and TRBJ2-5; the D gene is possibly TRBD2 (6 bases). Trimming shortened V by 0 bases and J by 5 bases, and 13 bases separated the two germline ends. This CDR3 spans 15 amino acids. The germline gives CDR1 MNHEY, CDR2 SVGAGI. The DNA for the CDR3 is TGTGCCAGCAGTTACTCGGCGGGGAGGCAGGAGACCCAGTACTTC. This encodes CASSYSAGRQETQYF.

This clone has just a few counts. The chain employs TRBV7-9 and TRBJ2-5, with D tentatively TRBD1 (6 bases). The germline gives CDR1 SEHNR, CDR2 FQNEAQ (reference sequence). The germline V and J ends were trimmed by 4 bases and 0 bases, with 9 bases remaining between them. CDR3 length equals 14 residues. The DNA for the CDR3 is TGTGCCAGCAGCTGGGACACCCACCAAGAGACCCAGTACTTC. Its protein product is CASSWDTHQETQYF.

CDR3 region: CASSPSTNEKLFF. In DNA, the CDR3 is TGTGCCAGCAGTCCCTCAACTAATGAAAAACTGTTTTTT. The gene calls are TRBV27 and TRBJ1-4; D gene uncertain. The CDR3 has 13 amino acids. The V gene's germline CDR1 is MNHEY and CDR2 SMNVEV (reference sequence). Deletions cut 5 bases from V and 0 bases from J, with 4 bases between.

This clone was seen more than once but under ten times. The rearrangement uses TRBV7-9 and TRBJ1-4; 9 bases agree with TRBD1. V gave up 5 bases and J gave up 7 bases; unmatched junction bases: 5. Per the germline V gene, CDR1 is SEHNR and CDR2 is FQNEAQ (reference sequence). The CDR3 extends over 14 amino acids. CDR3 protein: CASSATGGAEKLFF. In DNA form, the CDR3 reads TGTGCCAGCAGCGCGACAGGGGGGGCTGAAAAACTGTTTTTT.

The chain links TRBV5-4 to TRBJ1-1; D unclear. In germline, CDR1 is SGHNT, CDR2 YYREEE (reference sequence). The CDR3 covers 14 residues. V was pared by 0 bases and J by 3 bases, with 9 bases between. The CDR3 is CASSLGAADTEAFF. DNA of the CDR3: TGTGCCAGCAGCTTGGGGGCAGCGGACACTGAAGCTTTCTTT.

The chain combines TRBV30 with TRBJ1-2; D may be TRBD1 (5 bases). The length of the CDR3 is 13 residues. Germline V gene sequence: CDR1 GTSNPN, CDR2 SVGIG (reference sequence). Between the trimmed V and J ends, which lost 0 bases and 8 bases, there was a span of 13 bases. In nucleotides, the CDR3 is TGTGCCTGGAGTGTACAGGAGGGTGACGGCTACACCTTC. It codes for CAWSVQEGDGYTF.

The CDR3 bases are TGTGCCAGCAGCCGAGGGGGGGCCAGCTCCTACAATGAGCAGTTCTTC. Residues: CASSRGGASSYNEQFF. V is TRBV4-2 and J is TRBJ2-1; a weak D match, TRBD2 (7 bases). CDR3 length equals 16 residues. Germline V gene lookup returns CDR1 LGHNA and CDR2 YNFKEQ. V lost 4 bases and J lost 0, with 13 bases in between.

For this clone: At one end the junction does not follow the germline gene, possibly because of a read error. The V call is TRBV4-3, the J call TRBJ2-5; TRBD2 aligns across 10 bases. The CDR3 has 17 amino acids. Germline CDR1 LGHNA, CDR2 YSLEER. CDR3 in amino acids: CASSQDYTSGVLRPPNF. In DNA, the CDR3 is TGCGCCAGCAGCCAAGATTATACTAGCGGGGTCCTCCGACCCCCTAACTTC.

Comments on this clone: This specimen includes other DNA sequences encoding the same CDR3. The V and J genes are TRBV5-1 and TRBJ2-3; 10 nucleotides match TRBD2. V shed 3 bases, J shed 2 bases, and the junction held 6 bases outside the gene matches. Germline V gene lookup returns CDR1 SGHRS and CDR2 YFSETQ. The CDR3 extends over 16 amino acids. CDR3 bases: TGCGCCAGCAGCTCAGGCACTAGCGGGACCACAGATACGCAGTATTTT. It specifies CASSSGTSGTTDTQYF.

The chain joins TRBV4-3 to TRBJ1-1; TRBD1 aligns across 7 bases. The CDR3 has 16 residues. Germline CDR1 LGHNA, CDR2 YSLEER. V gave up 4 bases and J gave up 3 bases; unmatched junction bases: 11. The CDR3 DNA is TGCGCCAGCAGCCGGACTGCAAGGGGGCGCGACACTGAAGCTTTCTTT. Encoded protein: CASSRTARGRDTEAFF.